This T cell receptor beta chain was sequenced during a study of OX40 agonist ivuxolimab in advanced cancers. Clones were read by immunoSEQ multiplex PCR, and TCRdb kept only the in-frame ones, dropping some. The table has 72,000 or so clones, over 75% seen once; the top ten hold 0.2% to 0.3%. The CDR3 is 16 residues long. V shed 1 base and J 4 bases; nucleotides not matched to a gene: 7. Germline V gene lookup returns CDR1 LGHNA and CDR2 YNFKEQ. Sampled blood was obtained at baseline, cycle 4 day 1, and cycle 7 day 1. This receptor was taken from an adult with an advanced solid tumor such as melanoma, head and neck, liver or kidney cancer. V gene TRBV4-2 combines with J gene TRBJ2-5; TRBD2 matches at 9 bases. Sequenced here: CD4+ or CD8+ T cells sorted from blood, sampled in a trial of the OX40 agonist ivuxolimab. The CDR3 bases are TGTGCCAGCAGCCAAGGGGGACTAGCTGTAGGAGAGACCCAGTACTTC. Translation: CASSQGGLAVGETQYF.